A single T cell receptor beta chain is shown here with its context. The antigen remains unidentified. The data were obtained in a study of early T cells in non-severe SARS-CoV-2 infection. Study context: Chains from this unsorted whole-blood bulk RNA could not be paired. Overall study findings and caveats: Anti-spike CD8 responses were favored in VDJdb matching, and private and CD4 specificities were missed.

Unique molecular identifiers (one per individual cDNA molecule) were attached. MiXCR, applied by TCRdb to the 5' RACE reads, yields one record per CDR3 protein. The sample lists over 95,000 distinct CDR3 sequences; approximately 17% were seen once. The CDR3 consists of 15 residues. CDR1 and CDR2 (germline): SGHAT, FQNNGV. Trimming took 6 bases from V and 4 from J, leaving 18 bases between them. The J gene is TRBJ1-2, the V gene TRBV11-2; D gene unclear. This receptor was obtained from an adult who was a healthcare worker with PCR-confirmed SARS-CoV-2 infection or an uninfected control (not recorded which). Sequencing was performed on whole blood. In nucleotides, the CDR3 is TGTGCCAGCAGAGAAGTTCGGGGTAAAGGCTATGGCTACACCTTC. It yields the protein CASREVRGKGYGYTF.